The present T cell receptor beta chain was sequenced within a study of cytomegalovirus exposure and HLA in healthy donors. The PCR used 60 Vbeta and 13 Jbeta primers. The protocol was immunoSEQ multiplex PCR, while the TCRdb copy is restricted to in-frame clones and leaves out a portion. This sample's clone table lists about 41,000 clones. Trimming stripped 0 bases from V and 8 bases from J, with 14 bases between. From germline, CDR1 is LGHNT and CDR2 FRNRAP. This CDR3 spans 15 amino acids. This receptor was obtained from a man younger than 45 in good health and CMV-seronegative. The V gene is TRBV12-5, the J gene TRBJ2-1; a possible D gene is TRBD1 (5 bases). Sequenced sample: PBMCs. For the CDR3, the DNA is TGTGCTAGTGGTTTGGTAGCAGGGTTTGTACATGAGCAGTTCTTC. Amino acid sequence: CASGLVAGFVHEQFF.